This T cell receptor beta chain was identified in a study of blood T cell repertoires in COVID-19. Turning to the study itself: Acute-phase and convalescent COVID-19 samples originated in the United States, Italy and Spain. The cDNA or gDNA used as material had been derived from T cells, B-cell-depleted T cells, or PBMCs.

The CDR3 has 15 residues. Germline CDR1 reads DFQATT; CDR2 reads SNEGSKA (reference sequence). Trimming cost V 3 bases and J 2 bases; bases outside gene matches: 9. In the original processing: The authors estimated nucleated cell counts from reference gene primer amplification. Measured with immunoSEQ multiplex PCR; TCRdb has only the in-frame clones, and not every one. The DNA was the basis for D and trimming; V, J and clone size are from that table. This table holds roughly 220,000 clones, roughly 84% found once. The rearrangement joins TRBV20-1 to TRBJ2-7, with 8 positions matching TRBD1. The sequenced sample consisted of peripheral blood. This receptor was identified in a woman aged 25 to 39 who had recovered from COVID-19. The CDR3 DNA reads TGCAGTGCTAGTGCCCCGGGACAGGAGCCCTACGAGCAGTACTTC. Protein product: CSASAPGQEPYEQYF.